The next 15 T cell receptor beta chains were all read from a single sample in a study of T cell responses to AZD1222 COVID-19 vaccine. The repertoire was sequenced with immunoSEQ multiplex PCR; TCRdb's copy has only in-frame clones and lacks some. Of about 85,000 clones listed, around 85% are singletons. Material: peripheral blood, obtained on day 0 of AZD1222 vaccination. The receptors stem from an adult in good health.

The chain has TRBV5-5 and TRBJ2-7; 8 bases map to TRBD2. V lost 6 bases and J lost 3; bases outside the gene matches: 8. CDR3 size: 14 residues. CDR1 SGHKS and CDR2 YYEKEE come from the germline V gene (reference sequence). The CDR3 DNA follows: TGTGCCAGCAACCCCGGGACTAGAGGCTACGAGCAGTACTTC. It yields the protein CASNPGTRGYEQYF.

V and J are TRBV19 and TRBJ2-2, with D perhaps TRBD2 (5 bases). The CDR3 loop spans 17 amino acids. V was trimmed by 0 bases and J by 3 bases, leaving 14 bases between them. Germline V gene sequence: CDR1 LNHDA, CDR2 SQIVND (reference sequence). The CDR3 region is CASSIDLPGVDTGELFF. CDR3 coding DNA: TGTGCCAGTAGTATAGATCTACCCGGGGTTGACACCGGGGAGCTGTTTTTT.

The sample holds one count of this clone. CDR3 sequence: CASRPSHRGSNQPQHF. For the CDR3, the DNA is TGTGCCAGCAGACCCTCTCACAGGGGGAGCAATCAGCCCCAGCATTTT. V gene TRBV28 combines with J gene TRBJ1-5; 8 bases fit TRBD1. V trimming: 6 bases; J trimming: 1 base; junction bases outside the gene matches: 8. The CDR3 is made up of 16 amino acids. Germline CDR1 and CDR2: MDHEN and SYDVKM.

This chain connects TRBV24-1 to TRBJ2-1, with TRBD1 identical over 10 bases. This CDR3 contains 16 residues. The germline gives CDR1 KGHDR, CDR2 SFDVKD. J gave up 5 bases and V 3 bases, and 6 bases lay outside the gene matches. The CDR3 nucleotides are TGTGCCACCAGTGATCCCGGACAGGGGGTCGACAATGAGCAGTTCTTC. It yields the protein CATSDPGQGVDNEQFF.

V usage is TRBV5-1 and J usage is TRBJ1-1, with TRBD1 identical over 7 bases. Germline trimming cut 3 bases from V and 5 bases from J; bases unmatched to any gene: 4. The CDR3 runs to 13 residues. CDR1 is SGHRS and CDR2 is YFSETQ in the germline V gene. The CDR3 loop reads CASSSDRVTEAFF. DNA of the CDR3: TGCGCCAGCAGCTCTGACAGGGTTACTGAAGCTTTCTTT.

V is TRBV19 and J is TRBJ1-3; D is uncertain. The ends were cut back, 2 bases at V and 4 bases at J, with 12 bases in the middle. Germline values: CDR1 LNHDA, CDR2 SQIVND (reference sequence). This CDR3 contains 15 residues. As DNA, the CDR3 is TGTGCCAGTAGTATACAAAACAGCGACGGAAACACCATATATTTT. This encodes CASSIQNSDGNTIYF.

The rearrangement joins TRBV18 to TRBJ2-7; possibly TRBD1 for D (5 bases). The CDR3 extends over 14 amino acids. V was shortened by 3 bases and J by 4 bases, with 13 bases between the two germline ends. Per germline, CDR1 KGHSH and CDR2 LQKENI. This chain's CDR3 is CASSPTVEAYEQYF. As DNA, the CDR3 is TGTGCCAGCTCACCGACAGTAGAGGCGTACGAGCAGTACTTC.

The J gene is TRBJ1-1, the V gene TRBV30; no reliable D call. Germline V gene sequence: CDR1 GTSNPN, CDR2 SVGIG (reference sequence). The CDR3 is 12 amino acids. Trimming stripped 0 bases from V and 10 bases from J, with 12 bases between. In nucleotides, the CDR3 is TGTGCCTGGAGTGTACTTGGGAGTAGAGCTTTCTTT. Protein product: CAWSVLGSRAFF.

V and J are TRBV6-1 and TRBJ1-6; TRBD1 matches 7 bases. The CDR3 covers 16 residues. The germline CDR1 and CDR2 sequences are MNHNS and SASEGT. Trimming at V came to 1 base and at J to 5 bases, leaving 5 bases not matched to a gene. The CDR3 DNA sequence: TGTGCCAGCAGTGAAGTCCCAGGGGGGAATAATTCACCCCTCCACTTT. Its translation is CASSEVPGGNNSPLHF.

This clone was found once. V is TRBV7-8 and J is TRBJ1-1; TRBD1 aligns across 7 bases. Germline trimming cut 5 bases from V and 11 bases from J; bases unmatched to any gene: 14. The CDR3 contains 14 residues. Germline V lookup: CDR1 SGHVS, CDR2 FQNEAQ. The CDR3: CASSERQGPRGAFF. For the CDR3, the DNA is TGTGCCAGCAGCGAGCGACAGGGCCCCAGGGGTGCTTTCTTT.

The gene calls are TRBV11-3 and TRBJ2-3, with 9 nucleotides matching TRBD1. CDR3 size: 14 residues. V was pared by 6 bases and J by 8 bases, with 9 bases of the junction left unmatched. The V gene's germline CDR1 is SGHNT and CDR2 YENEEA. The CDR3 spells CASRSRKQGATQYF. CDR3 DNA: TGTGCCAGCAGGTCTCGCAAACAGGGGGCTACGCAGTATTTT.

V is TRBV7-3 and J is TRBJ2-1; no reliable D call. Germline assignment: CDR1 SGHTA and CDR2 FQGTGA. This CDR3 is 15 amino acids long. V lost 4 bases and J lost 1, with 11 bases in between. The chain's CDR3 is CASSSEAQSYNEQFF. Written as DNA, the CDR3 is TGTGCCAGCAGCTCAGAGGCTCAATCCTACAATGAGCAGTTCTTC.

The chain combines TRBV7-2 with TRBJ2-1, with 7 bases lining up with TRBD2. This CDR3 region has 15 residues. Germline values: CDR1 SGHTA, CDR2 FQGNSA. J lost 7 bases, V lost 5 bases, and 11 bases had no gene match. This CDR3 reads CASSVDPAGWNEQFF. DNA of the CDR3: TGTGCCAGCAGCGTCGATCCAGCGGGATGGAATGAGCAGTTCTTC.

This clone was counted between two and nine times. The rearrangement links TRBV28 to TRBJ1-4, with D possibly TRBD1 on 5 matching bases. CDR1 is MDHEN and CDR2 is SYDVKM in the germline V gene. Trimming left V 6 bases short and J 7 bases short, with 12 bases between. The CDR3 is made up of 13 amino acids. CDR3: CASSRTWGEKLFF. In DNA, the CDR3 is TGTGCCAGCAGCCGGACATGGGGTGAAAAACTGTTTTTT.

The chain combines TRBV18 with TRBJ1-2, with 9 bases fitting TRBD1. This CDR3 region has 12 residues. Germline V gene data show CDR1 as KGHSH and CDR2 as LQKENI. V was clipped by 4 bases and J by 8 bases; unmatched bases: 2. The CDR3 protein is CASSRDRAGYTF. In DNA, the CDR3 is TGTGCCAGCTCACGGGACAGGGCGGGCTACACCTTC.